This TCR beta chain was observed in a study of cytomegalovirus exposure and HLA in healthy donors. Study conclusions and caveats: The classifier reportedly diagnosed cytomegalovirus status with high specificity and sensitivity.

13 Jbeta primers and 60 Vbeta primers were used for the PCR. Libraries were prepared by immunoSEQ multiplex PCR; TCRdb keeps only in-frame clonotypes and omits some of them. The repertoire holds around 170,000 clones, around 72% seen once, with around 7% in the top ten. For this clone: The antigen remains undetermined.

The source is a middle-aged woman in good health and CMV-seropositive. Sequences were obtained from PBMCs.

CDR3 loop: CASSQELFGGAPYEQYF. In nucleotides, the CDR3 is TGCGCCAGCAGCCAAGAACTCTTCGGGGGGGCCCCCTACGAGCAGTACTTC. V and J are TRBV4-3 and TRBJ2-7, with 8 bases aligning to TRBD2. The germline gives CDR1 LGHNA, CDR2 YSLEER. The CDR3 sequence is 17 residues long. J lost 2 bases, V lost 0 bases, and 9 bases had no gene match.